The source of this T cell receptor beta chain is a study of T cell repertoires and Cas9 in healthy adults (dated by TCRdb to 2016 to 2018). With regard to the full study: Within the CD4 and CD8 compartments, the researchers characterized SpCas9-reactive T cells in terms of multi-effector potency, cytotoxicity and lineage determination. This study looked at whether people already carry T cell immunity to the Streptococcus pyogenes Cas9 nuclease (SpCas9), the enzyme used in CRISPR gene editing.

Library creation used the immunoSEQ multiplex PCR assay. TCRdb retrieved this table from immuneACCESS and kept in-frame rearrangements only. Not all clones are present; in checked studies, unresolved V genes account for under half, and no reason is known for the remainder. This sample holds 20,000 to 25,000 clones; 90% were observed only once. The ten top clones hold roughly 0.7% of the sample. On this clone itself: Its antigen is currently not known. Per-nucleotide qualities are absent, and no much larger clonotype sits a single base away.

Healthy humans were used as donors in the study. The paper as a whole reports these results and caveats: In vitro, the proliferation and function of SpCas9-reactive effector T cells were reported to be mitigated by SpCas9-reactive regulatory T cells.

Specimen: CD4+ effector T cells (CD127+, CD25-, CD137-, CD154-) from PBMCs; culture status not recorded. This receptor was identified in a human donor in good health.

Read as DNA, the sequence is TGTGCCAGCACCCGGGGGGGATTGGGGTCAGGATCACCCCTCCACTTT. Translated, this is CASTRGGLGSGSPLHF. The rearrangement joined TRBV6-6 to TRBJ1-6; a tentative D call is TRBD1 (5 bases match). The germline V gene (reference sequence) provides CDR1 MNHNY and CDR2 SVGAGI. V sheds 7 bases and J sheds 10 bases, leaving 23 bases between their ends. Counted from cysteine to phenylalanine, this CDR3 has 16 amino acids. Only CDR3 DNA is held: 48 bases, read in frame from base 1.